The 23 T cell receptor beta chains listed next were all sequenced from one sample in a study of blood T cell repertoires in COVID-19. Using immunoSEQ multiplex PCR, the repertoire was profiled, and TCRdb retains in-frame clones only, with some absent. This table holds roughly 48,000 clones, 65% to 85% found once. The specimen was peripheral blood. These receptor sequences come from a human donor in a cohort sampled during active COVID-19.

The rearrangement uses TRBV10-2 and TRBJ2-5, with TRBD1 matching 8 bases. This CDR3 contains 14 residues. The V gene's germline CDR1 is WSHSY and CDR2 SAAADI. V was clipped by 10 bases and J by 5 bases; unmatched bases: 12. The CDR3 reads CATLRGLLGETQYF. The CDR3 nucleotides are TGCGCCACCCTCAGGGGGCTCTTAGGCGAGACCCAGTACTTC.

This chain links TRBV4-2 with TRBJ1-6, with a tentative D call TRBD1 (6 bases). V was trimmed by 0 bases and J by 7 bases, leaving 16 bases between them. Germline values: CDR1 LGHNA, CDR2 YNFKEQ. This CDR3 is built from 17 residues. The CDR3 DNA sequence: TGTGCCAGCAGCCAAGATGTGTTAACGCAGGGGAATTCACCCCTCCACTTT. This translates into CASSQDVLTQGNSPLHF.

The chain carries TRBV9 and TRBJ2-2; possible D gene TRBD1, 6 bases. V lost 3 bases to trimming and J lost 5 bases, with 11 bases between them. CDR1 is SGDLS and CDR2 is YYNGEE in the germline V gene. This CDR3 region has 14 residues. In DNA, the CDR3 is TGTGCCAGCAGCGGTCTGAGGGGGACCGGGGAGCTGTTTTTT. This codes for CASSGLRGTGELFF.

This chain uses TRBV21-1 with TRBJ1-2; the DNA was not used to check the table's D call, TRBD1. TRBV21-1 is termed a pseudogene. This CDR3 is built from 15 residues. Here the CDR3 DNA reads TGTGCCAGCAGCACTGGACAGGGAACAAGCTATGGCTACACCTTC. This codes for CASSTGQGTSYGYTF.

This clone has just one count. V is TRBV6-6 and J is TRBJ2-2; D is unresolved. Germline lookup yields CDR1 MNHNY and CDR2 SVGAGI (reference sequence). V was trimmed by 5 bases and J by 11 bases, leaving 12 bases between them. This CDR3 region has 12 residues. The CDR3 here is CASSPLGRELFF. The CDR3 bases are TGTGCCAGCAGTCCGTTGGGCCGAGAGCTGTTTTTT.

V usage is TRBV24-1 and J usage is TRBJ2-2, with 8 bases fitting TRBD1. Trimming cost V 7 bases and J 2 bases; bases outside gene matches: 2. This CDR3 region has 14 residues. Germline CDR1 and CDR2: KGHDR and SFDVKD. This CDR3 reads CATRGQVNTGELFF. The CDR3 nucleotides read TGTGCCACCAGGGGACAGGTTAACACCGGGGAGCTGTTTTTT.

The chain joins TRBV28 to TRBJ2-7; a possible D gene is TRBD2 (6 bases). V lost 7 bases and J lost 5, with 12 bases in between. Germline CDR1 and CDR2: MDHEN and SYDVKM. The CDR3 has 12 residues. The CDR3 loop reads CASTPGGDEQYF. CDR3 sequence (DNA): TGTGCCAGCACCCCGGGCGGGGACGAGCAGTACTTC.

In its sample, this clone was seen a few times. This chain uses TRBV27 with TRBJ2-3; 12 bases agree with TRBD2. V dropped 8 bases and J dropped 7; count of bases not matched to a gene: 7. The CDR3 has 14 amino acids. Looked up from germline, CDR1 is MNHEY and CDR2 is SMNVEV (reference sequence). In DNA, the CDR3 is TGTGCCAGCGGAAGACTAGCGGGGGATAATACGCAGTATTTT. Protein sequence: CASGRLAGDNTQYF.

The CDR3 DNA sequence: TGTGCCAGCAGCCTCCGACTAGCGGGGGTGAGAGAGACCCAGTACTTC. This translates into CASSLRLAGVRETQYF. The rearrangement uses TRBV5-6 and TRBJ2-5; 12 nucleotides align to TRBD2. Germline lookup yields CDR1 SGHDT and CDR2 YYEEEE. V lost 4 bases, J lost 4 bases, and 8 bases stayed unmatched. This CDR3 region has 16 residues.

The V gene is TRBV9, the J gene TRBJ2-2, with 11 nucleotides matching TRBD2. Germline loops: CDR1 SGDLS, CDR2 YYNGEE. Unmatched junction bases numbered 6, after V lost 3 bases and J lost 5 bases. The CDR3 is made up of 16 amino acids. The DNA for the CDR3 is TGTGCCAGCAGCGATCACATAGCGGGGGGGACCGGGGAGCTGTTTTTT. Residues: CASSDHIAGGTGELFF.

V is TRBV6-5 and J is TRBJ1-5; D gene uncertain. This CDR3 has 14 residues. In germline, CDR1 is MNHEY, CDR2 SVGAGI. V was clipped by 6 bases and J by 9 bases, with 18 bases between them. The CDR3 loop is CASSPAGKDSPQHF. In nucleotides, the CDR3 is TGTGCCAGCAGCCCCGCGGGGAAGGACTCGCCCCAGCATTTT.

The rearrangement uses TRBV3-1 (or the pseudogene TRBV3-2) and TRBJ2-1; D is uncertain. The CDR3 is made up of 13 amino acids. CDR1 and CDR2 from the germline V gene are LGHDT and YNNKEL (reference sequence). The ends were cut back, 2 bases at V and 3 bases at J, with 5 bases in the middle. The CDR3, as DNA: TGTGCCAGCAGCCAATTGCGCTACAATGAGCAGTTCTTC. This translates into CASSQLRYNEQFF.

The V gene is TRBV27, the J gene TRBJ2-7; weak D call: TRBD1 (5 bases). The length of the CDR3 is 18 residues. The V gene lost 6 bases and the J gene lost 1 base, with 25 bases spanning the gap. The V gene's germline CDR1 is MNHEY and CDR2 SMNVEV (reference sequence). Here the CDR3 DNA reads TGTGCCAGCAGCTCCCAGATCTCGGGCAGGGCACAATCCTACGAGCAGTACTTC. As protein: CASSSQISGRAQSYEQYF.

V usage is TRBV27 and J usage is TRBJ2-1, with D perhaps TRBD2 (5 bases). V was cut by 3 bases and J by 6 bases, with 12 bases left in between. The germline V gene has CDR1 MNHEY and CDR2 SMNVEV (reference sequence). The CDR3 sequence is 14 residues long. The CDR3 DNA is TGTGCCAGCAGTTTGGGCGGGTTGGGCAATGAGCAGTTCTTC. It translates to CASSLGGLGNEQFF.

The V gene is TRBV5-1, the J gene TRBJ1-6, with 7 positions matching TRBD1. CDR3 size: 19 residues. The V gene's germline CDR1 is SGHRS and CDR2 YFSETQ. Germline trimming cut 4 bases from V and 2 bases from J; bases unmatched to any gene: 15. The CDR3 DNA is TGCGCCAGCAGCCTTGAGAGGGACAGCCCGGGCACCTATAATTCACCCCTCCACTTT. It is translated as CASSLERDSPGTYNSPLHF.

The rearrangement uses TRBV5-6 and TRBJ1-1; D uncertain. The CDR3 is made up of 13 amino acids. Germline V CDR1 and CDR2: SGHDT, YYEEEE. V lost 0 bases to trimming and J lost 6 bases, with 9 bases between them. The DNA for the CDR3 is TGTGCCAGCAGCTTGGGAGGGATCCCTGAAGCTTTCTTT. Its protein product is CASSLGGIPEAFF. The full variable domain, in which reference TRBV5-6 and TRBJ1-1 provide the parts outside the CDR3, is DAGVTQSPTHLIKTRGQQVTLRCSPKSGHDTVSWYQQALGQGPQFIFQYYEEEERQRGNFPDRFSGHQFPNYSSELNVNALLLGDSALYLCASSLGGIPEAFFGQGTRLTVV.

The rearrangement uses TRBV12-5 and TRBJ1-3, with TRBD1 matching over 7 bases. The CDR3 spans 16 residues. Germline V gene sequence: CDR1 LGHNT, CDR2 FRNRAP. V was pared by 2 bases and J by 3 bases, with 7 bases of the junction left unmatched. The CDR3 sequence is CASGLYRGLIGNTIYF. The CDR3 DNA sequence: TGTGCTAGTGGTTTGTATAGGGGGCTGATTGGAAACACCATATATTTT.

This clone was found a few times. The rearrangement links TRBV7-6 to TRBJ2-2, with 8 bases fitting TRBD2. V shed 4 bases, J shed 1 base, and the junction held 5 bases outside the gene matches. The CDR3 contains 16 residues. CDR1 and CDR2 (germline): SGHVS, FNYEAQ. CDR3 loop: CASSSAGGRNTGELFF. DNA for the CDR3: TGTGCCAGCAGCTCGGCGGGGGGACGGAACACCGGGGAGCTGTTTTTT.

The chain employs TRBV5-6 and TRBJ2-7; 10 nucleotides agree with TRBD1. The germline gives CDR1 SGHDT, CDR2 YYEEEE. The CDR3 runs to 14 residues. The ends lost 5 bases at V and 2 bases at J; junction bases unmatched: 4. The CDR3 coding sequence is TGTGCCAGCAGGGTGACAGGGGGCCCCTACGAGCAGTACTTC. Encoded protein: CASRVTGGPYEQYF. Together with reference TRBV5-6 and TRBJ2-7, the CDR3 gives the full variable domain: DAGVTQSPTHLIKTRGQQVTLRCSPKSGHDTVSWYQQALGQGPQFIFQYYEEEERQRGNFPDRFSGHQFPNYSSELNVNALLLGDSALYLCASRVTGGPYEQYFGPGTRLTVT.

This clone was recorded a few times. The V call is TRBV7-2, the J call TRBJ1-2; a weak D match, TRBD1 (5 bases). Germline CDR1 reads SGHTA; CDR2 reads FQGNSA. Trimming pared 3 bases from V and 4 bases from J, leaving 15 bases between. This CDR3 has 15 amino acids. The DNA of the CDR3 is TGTGCCAGCAGCTTGGGAGGGAGCGGGGGCTATGGCTACACCTTC. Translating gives CASSLGGSGGYGYTF.

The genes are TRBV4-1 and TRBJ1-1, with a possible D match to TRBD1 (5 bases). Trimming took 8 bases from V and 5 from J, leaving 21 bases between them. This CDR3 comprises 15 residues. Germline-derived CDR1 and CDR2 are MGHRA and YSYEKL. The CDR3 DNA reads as TGCGCCAGCCGGCCGGGGGAGTCGGTTAGGACTGAAGCTTTCTTT. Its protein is CASRPGESVRTEAFF.

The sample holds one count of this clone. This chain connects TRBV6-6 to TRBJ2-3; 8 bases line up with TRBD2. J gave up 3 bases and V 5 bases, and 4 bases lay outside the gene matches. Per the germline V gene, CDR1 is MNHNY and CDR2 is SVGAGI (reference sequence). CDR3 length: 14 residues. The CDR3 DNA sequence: TGTGCCAGCAGTCTCGGGGGGGGGACAGATACGCAGTATTTT. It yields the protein CASSLGGGTDTQYF.

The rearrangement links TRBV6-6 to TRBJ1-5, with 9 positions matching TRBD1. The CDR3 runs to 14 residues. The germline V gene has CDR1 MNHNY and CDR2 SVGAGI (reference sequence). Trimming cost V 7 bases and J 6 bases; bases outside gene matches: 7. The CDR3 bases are TGTGCCAGCAACGGGGGACAGGGAGGTCAGCCCCAGCATTTT. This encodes CASNGGQGGQPQHF.